A single sample gave rise to the 29 T cell receptor beta chains below, sequenced in a study of beta chain features in type 1 diabetes. What these receptors recognize is not known. Expressed TCRB transcripts got sequenced, as all isolated RNA was reverse transcribed. Assay used: immunoSEQ multiplex PCR; TCRdb lists only in-frame clones, some missing. The table has approximately 730,000 clones, roughly 13% seen once; the top ten hold less than 0.025%. Whole-study findings and limits: Researchers report that Type 1 diabetes patients had moderately but significantly shorter TCRB CDR3s across all four CD4+ subsets.

The sequenced material came from naive CD4+ T cells from blood. Receptors originate from a man aged 18 to 30 with type 1 diabetes.

The CDR3 DNA follows: TGTGCCAGCAGCGCTACGGGGACAGCCGCGGAGGCTTTCTTT. It codes for CASSATGTAAEAFF. The rearrangement uses TRBV7-9 and TRBJ1-1; TRBD1 matches at 7 bases. Germline trimming cut 5 bases from V and 11 bases from J; bases unmatched to any gene: 14. CDR1 SEHNR and CDR2 FQNEAQ come from the germline V gene (reference sequence). This CDR3 comprises 14 residues.

This chain joins TRBV2 and TRBJ1-1; the match to TRBD1 covers 8 bases. Germline V gives CDR1 SNHLY, CDR2 FYNNEI. The CDR3 contains 14 residues. V lost 5 bases, J lost 4 bases, and 6 bases stayed unmatched. The CDR3 region has the DNA TGTGCCAGCAGTAGAGGGACAGGTGGCACTGAAGCTTTCTTT. Translation: CASSRGTGGTEAFF.

This clone was counted between two and nine times. The chain combines TRBV27 with TRBJ1-2; the D gene is possibly TRBD1 (5 bases). Germline lookup yields CDR1 MNHEY and CDR2 SMNVEV (reference sequence). The CDR3 sequence is 13 residues long. Trimming cost V 8 bases and J 6 bases, with 16 bases left between them. The CDR3 DNA reads TGTGCCAGCTCCCGGGGCAGGGAGGATGGCTACACCTTC. As protein: CASSRGREDGYTF.

V and J are TRBV2 and TRBJ2-2; 8 bases are shared with TRBD1. The CDR3 has 16 residues. After removal of 6 bases from V and 1 base from J, the junction contained 7 bases not matched to a gene. CDR1 and CDR2 (germline): SNHLY, FYNNEI. The chain's CDR3 is CASSPDRGLNTGELFF. In DNA, the CDR3 is TGTGCCAGCAGCCCCGACAGGGGCCTGAACACCGGGGAGCTGTTTTTT.

The V and J genes are TRBV6-5 and TRBJ2-7, with 8 positions matching TRBD1. This CDR3 has 16 residues. The V gene's germline CDR1 is MNHEY and CDR2 SVGAGI. After removal of 0 bases from V and 0 bases from J, the junction contained 4 bases not matched to a gene. This chain's CDR3 is CASSYSGTGSSYEQYF. The CDR3 coding sequence is TGTGCCAGCAGTTACTCCGGGACAGGCAGCTCCTACGAGCAGTACTTC.

This clone was detected only a few times. The chain is built from TRBV11-2 and TRBJ2-3; possibly TRBD2 for D (5 bases). This CDR3 has 14 residues. Trimming took 1 base from V and 6 from J, leaving 11 bases between them. Germline lookup yields CDR1 SGHAT and CDR2 FQNNGV. Here the CDR3 DNA reads TGTGCCAGCAGCTTAGCCACGTCGGGGGATACGCAGTATTTT. It specifies CASSLATSGDTQYF. The complete variable domain, with remaining parts taken from reference TRBV11-2 and TRBJ2-3, reads EAGVAQSPRYKIIEKRQSVAFWCNPISGHATLYWYQQILGQGPKLLIQFQNNGVVDDSQLPKDRFSAERLKGVDSTLKIQPAKLEDSAVYLCASSLATSGDTQYFGPGTRLTVL.

The chain has TRBV9 and TRBJ1-6; D is possibly TRBD1 (6 bases). CDR3 length: 14 residues. V was pared by 4 bases and J by 8 bases, with 13 bases between. Looked up from germline, CDR1 is SGDLS and CDR2 is YYNGEE. The CDR3 sequence is CASSRGQSYSPLHF. For the CDR3, the DNA is TGTGCCAGCAGCCGAGGACAGTCCTATTCACCCCTCCACTTT.

This rearrangement joins TRBV27 to TRBJ2-3; D might be TRBD2 (6 bases). CDR1 is MNHEY, CDR2 SMNVEV, per germline (reference sequence). Trimming removed 8 bases from V and 2 bases from J, with 20 bases in between. The length of the CDR3 is 16 residues. The CDR3 DNA reads TGTGCCAGCTCGACCGGGCGGGGAGACTACACAGATACGCAGTATTTT. It specifies CASSTGRGDYTDTQYF.

The chain carries TRBV28 and TRBJ1-1; possibly TRBD1 for D (5 bases). The V end lost 7 bases, the J end lost 4 bases, and 19 bases lay between the germline ends. The length of the CDR3 is 15 residues. Per the germline V gene, CDR1 is MDHEN and CDR2 is SYDVKM. CDR3 residues: CASILGEGDTTEAFF. CDR3 bases: TGTGCCAGCATACTTGGGGAAGGGGATACCACTGAAGCTTTCTTT.

This chain joins TRBV7-2 and TRBJ1-2; D is undetermined. Trimming pared 5 bases from V and 4 bases from J, leaving 20 bases between. Germline-derived CDR1 and CDR2 are SGHTA and FQGNSA. This CDR3 contains 16 residues. The CDR3 region has the DNA TGTGCCAGCAGCCTTTCAGGTGGCCCTCGGGGCTATGGCTACACCTTC. It translates to CASSLSGGPRGYGYTF.

Remarks on this clone: No DNA is shown, since the ends of the CDR3 on it are uncertain; the CDR3 is the one TCRdb lists. The V and J genes are TRBV2 and TRBJ2-2; TRBD1 was called by the table and not checked on the DNA. Ends included, the CDR3 has 15 residues. Germline V gene lookup returns CDR1 SNHLY and CDR2 FYNNEI. The CDR3 is CASSSSTGYTGELFF.

This chain uses TRBV5-6 with TRBJ1-2; 8 bases line up with TRBD1. The CDR3 spans 13 residues. J was trimmed by 6 bases and V by 4 bases; bases with no gene match: 5. From germline, CDR1 is SGHDT and CDR2 YYEEEE. The CDR3 DNA reads TGTGCCAGCAGCCCCCCGACAGGGGATGGCTACACCTTC. This translates into CASSPPTGDGYTF.

There are a few counts of this clone. V and J are TRBV5-1 and TRBJ2-7; 8 positions match TRBD1. V dropped 2 bases and J dropped 3; count of bases not matched to a gene: 4. Germline CDR1 is SGHRS and CDR2 is YFSETQ. This CDR3 contains 14 residues. The CDR3 nucleotides read TGCGCCAGCAGCTTTGGAGACAGGGGCTACGAGCAGTACTTC. Its protein product is CASSFGDRGYEQYF.

This clone was found a few times. This rearrangement joins TRBV10-3 to TRBJ2-3; possibly TRBD1 for D (5 bases). Germline lookup yields CDR1 ENHRY and CDR2 SYGVKD. V lost 4 bases to trimming and J lost 6 bases, with 8 bases between them. The CDR3 is made up of 12 amino acids. Here the CDR3 reads CAISGYRDTQYF. CDR3 sequence (DNA): TGTGCCATCAGTGGATACAGGGATACGCAGTATTTT.

The rearrangement uses TRBV30 and TRBJ1-1, with TRBD1 matching 7 bases. The CDR3 runs 14 residues. The germline gives CDR1 GTSNPN, CDR2 SVGIG (reference sequence). V shed 3 bases, J shed 1 base, and the junction held 5 bases outside the gene matches. The CDR3 DNA sequence: TGTGCCTGGAGGGCCGGGACAGCGAACACTGAAGCTTTCTTT. Its translation: CAWRAGTANTEAFF.

This sequence joins TRBV2 and TRBJ2-4; no clear D gene. Germline V gene data show CDR1 as SNHLY and CDR2 as FYNNEI. Deletions cut 7 bases from V and 8 bases from J, with 15 bases between. The CDR3 consists of 13 residues. CDR3 DNA: TGTGCCAGCACCCAGAACTCAGCGTACATTCAGTACTTC. Amino acid sequence: CASTQNSAYIQYF. The full variable domain, with the rest looked up from reference TRBV2 and TRBJ2-4, is EPEVTQTPSHQVTQMGQEVILRCVPISNHLYFYWYRQILGQKVEFLVSFYNNEISEKSEIFDDQFSVERPDGSNFTLKIRSTKLEDSAMYFCASTQNSAYIQYFGAGTRLSVL.

This clone was observed a few times. The J gene is TRBJ2-5, the V gene TRBV29-1; possibly TRBD2 for D (5 bases). Germline V CDR1 and CDR2: SQVTM, ANQGSEA. The CDR3 length is 14 residues. Deletions cut 3 bases from V and 1 base from J, with 12 bases between. This CDR3 reads CSVDREKPQETQYF. The CDR3 coding sequence is TGCAGCGTTGACCGGGAAAAGCCCCAAGAGACCCAGTACTTC.

The gene calls are TRBV30 and TRBJ2-7, with TRBD1 matching 9 bases. The CDR3 loop spans 11 amino acids. Germline lookup yields CDR1 GTSNPN and CDR2 SVGIG (reference sequence). V shed 8 bases, J shed 4 bases, and the junction held 3 bases outside the gene matches. In DNA, the CDR3 is TGTGCCGGGGACAGGGCGTACGAGCAGTACTTC. It is translated as CAGDRAYEQYF. Drawing the rest from reference TRBV30 and TRBJ2-7, the complete variable domain is SQTIHQWPATLVQPVGSPLSLECTVEGTSNPNLYWYRQAAGRGLQLLFYSVGIGQISSEVPQNLSASRPQDRQFILSSKKLLLSDSGFYLCAGDRAYEQYFGPGTRLTVT.

The sample holds a few counts of this clone. The genes are TRBV9 and TRBJ2-7, with D unresolved. This CDR3 comprises 13 residues. Germline lookup yields CDR1 SGDLS and CDR2 YYNGEE. Trimming removed 4 bases from V and 2 bases from J, with 10 bases in between. CDR3 region: CASSSRPTYEQYF. Here the CDR3 DNA reads TGTGCCAGCAGCTCCCGGCCGACCTACGAGCAGTACTTC.

The V and J genes are TRBV4-1 and TRBJ2-7; D remains ambiguous. The V end lost 0 bases, the J end lost 3 bases, and 15 bases lay between the germline ends. Germline loops: CDR1 MGHRA, CDR2 YSYEKL. This CDR3 is 16 amino acids long. CDR3 DNA: TGCGCCAGCAGCCAAGAACCAGGCTTATCCTTCTACGAGCAGTACTTC. Protein sequence: CASSQEPGLSFYEQYF.

The chain couples TRBV7-3 to TRBJ2-7, with TRBD1 identical over 9 bases. Looked up from germline, CDR1 is SGHTA and CDR2 is FQGTGA. The CDR3 contains 14 residues. Trimming removed 5 bases from V and 5 bases from J; junction bases left unmatched: 7. CDR3 region: CASSPGQGRNEQYF. The CDR3 nucleotides are TGTGCCAGCAGCCCGGGACAGGGTAGGAACGAGCAGTACTTC. Drawing the rest from reference TRBV7-3 and TRBJ2-7, the complete variable domain is GAGVSQTPSNKVTEKGKYVELRCDPISGHTALYWYRQSLGQGPEFLIYFQGTGAADDSGLPNDRFFAVRPEGSVSTLKIQRTERGDSAVYLCASSPGQGRNEQYFGPGTRLTVT.

This chain uses TRBV30 with TRBJ1-3; D uncertain. The CDR3 consists of 15 residues. V shed 2 bases and J shed 0 bases, with 11 bases lying between them. Germline CDR1 and CDR2: GTSNPN and SVGIG (reference sequence). The CDR3 DNA reads TGTGCCTGGAGTCAAAGCCCTAACTCTGGAAACACCATATATTTT. Translating gives CAWSQSPNSGNTIYF. The complete variable domain, with remaining parts taken from reference TRBV30 and TRBJ1-3, reads SQTIHQWPATLVQPVGSPLSLECTVEGTSNPNLYWYRQAAGRGLQLLFYSVGIGQISSEVPQNLSASRPQDRQFILSSKKLLLSDSGFYLCAWSQSPNSGNTIYFGEGSWLTVV.

This clone occurred a few times. This same CDR3 is encoded by further DNA sequences in the sample. The V call is TRBV18, the J call TRBJ2-7; D might be TRBD2 (5 bases). Trimming pared 6 bases from V and 0 bases from J, leaving 6 bases between. This CDR3 region has 12 residues. Germline V gene sequence: CDR1 KGHSH, CDR2 LQKENI. In DNA, the CDR3 is TGTGCCAGCTCGGGGAGCTCCTACGAGCAGTACTTC. It encodes CASSGSSYEQYF.

This clone showed up just a few times. The CDR3 nucleotides read TGTGCCAGCACCCAAGAGAGGGCCCAGTACTTC. As protein: CASTQERAQYF. V usage is TRBV7-2 and J usage is TRBJ2-5, with D maybe TRBD2 (5 bases). Germline V CDR1 and CDR2: SGHTA, FQGNSA. V shed 7 bases and J shed 9 bases, with 12 bases lying between them. The CDR3 has 11 residues. The full variable domain, with the rest looked up from reference TRBV7-2 and TRBJ2-5, is GAGVSQSPSNKVTEKGKDVELRCDPISGHTALYWYRQSLGQGLEFLIYFQGNSAPDKSGLPSDRFSAERTGGSVSTLTIQRTQQEDSAVYLCASTQERAQYFGPGTRLLVL.

V gene TRBV9 combines with J gene TRBJ1-5; TRBD1 might be the D (5 bases). This CDR3 spans 15 amino acids. Trimming cost V 0 bases and J 5 bases, with 12 bases left between them. Germline V gene lookup returns CDR1 SGDLS and CDR2 YYNGEE. The CDR3: CASSVAGWGDQPQHF. The CDR3 bases are TGTGCCAGCAGCGTAGCAGGGTGGGGGGATCAGCCCCAGCATTTT.

V is TRBV7-9 and J is TRBJ2-1; 12 nucleotides agree with TRBD2. With 6 bases clipped from V and 5 bases from J, the junction kept 5 bases outside the gene matches. Looked up from germline, CDR1 is SEHNR and CDR2 is FQNEAQ (reference sequence). CDR3 length equals 15 residues. This chain's CDR3 is CASSFGLAGNNEQFF. The CDR3 region has the DNA TGTGCCAGCAGTTTCGGACTAGCGGGGAACAATGAGCAGTTCTTC.

V is TRBV7-8 and J is TRBJ1-1, with D possibly TRBD1 on 5 matching bases. The V end lost 5 bases, the J end lost 4 bases, and 17 bases lay between the germline ends. The CDR3 is 15 amino acids. CDR1 SGHVS and CDR2 FQNEAQ come from the germline V gene. The CDR3 DNA reads TGTGCCAGCAGCCACCGGGGGGGGATACTCACTGAAGCTTTCTTT. Translation gives CASSHRGGILTEAFF.

The rearrangement joins TRBV5-1 to TRBJ1-2, with 12 positions matching TRBD1. In germline, CDR1 is SGHRS, CDR2 YFSETQ. This CDR3 is built from 15 residues. With 4 bases clipped from V and 7 bases from J, the junction kept 8 bases outside the gene matches. The CDR3 DNA reads TGCGCCAGCAGCCCCGAGGGACAGGGGGCTCGTGGCTACACCTTC. Translating it yields CASSPEGQGARGYTF. The whole variable domain, remainder taken from reference TRBV5-1 and TRBJ1-2, is KAGVTQTPRYLIKTRGQQVTLSCSPISGHRSVSWYQQTPGQGLQFLFEYFSETQRNKGNFPGRFSGRQFSNSRSEMNVSTLELGDSALYLCASSPEGQGARGYTFGSGTRLTVV.

This chain links TRBV18 with TRBJ2-7; the D gene is possibly TRBD1 (7 bases). The length of the CDR3 is 14 residues. CDR1 KGHSH and CDR2 LQKENI come from the germline V gene. V shed 5 bases and J shed 3 bases, with 14 bases lying between them. The CDR3 loop reads CASSMEGQIYEQYF. In DNA form, the CDR3 reads TGTGCCAGCTCAATGGAGGGACAGATCTACGAGCAGTACTTC.